This is a list of T cell receptor beta chains from one sample in a study of control samples from healthy donors and cancer patients. This table comes from immunoSEQ multiplex PCR, and its TCRdb copy is limited to in-frame clones, with some not included. Of some 140,000 clones listed, roughly 89% are singletons. Specimen: blood. The receptors here all came from a man aged 25 to 45 in good health. Both conserved end residues are part of each CDR3. Each record gives: V gene, J gene, clone size, D gene, CDR3 protein, CDR3 DNA. D genes are given only for firm matches. Clone size, where shown, is once, few, many, or a class for clones that have expanded.

>TRBV7-9|TRBJ2-7|NA|TRBD2
CASSLGAGGPSDEQYF
TGTGCCAGCAGCTTAGGAGCGGGAGGACCTTCGGACGAGCAGTACTTC
>TRBV28|TRBJ2-1|NA|TRBD2
CASSLGGGSPREQFF
TGTGCCAGCAGTTTAGGAGGCGGGAGCCCGCGTGAGCAGTTCTTC
>TRBV4-2|TRBJ2-4|NA|TRBD1
CASSHDRDDGIQYF
TGTGCCAGCAGCCATGACAGGGACGATGGCATTCAGTACTTC
>TRBV28|TRBJ1-4|NA|TRBD1
CASSVQGATNEKLFF
TGTGCCAGCAGTGTACAGGGGGCAACTAATGAAAAACTGTTTTTT
>TRBV24-1|TRBJ2-3|once|TRBD1
CATSSQGGPDTQYF
TGTGCCACCAGTAGCCAAGGGGGCCCAGATACGCAGTATTTT
>TRBV30|TRBJ2-5|once|NA
CAWSQTTQETQYF
TGTGCCTGGAGTCAGACTACCCAGGAGACCCAGTACTTC
>TRBV12-2|TRBJ2-7|NA|NA
CASRLVGGRRAYEQYF
TGTGCAAGTCGCTTAGTGGGCGGTCGGAGGGCCTACGAGCAGTACTTC
>TRBV28|TRBJ1-5|NA|TRBD1
CASSPFTGGLQPQHF
TGTGCCAGCAGTCCGTTTACAGGGGGCCTTCAGCCCCAGCATTTT
>TRBV27|TRBJ2-7|NA|TRBD1
CASSWRQGIGSYEQYF
TGTGCCAGCAGTTGGAGACAGGGGATAGGCTCCTACGAGCAGTACTTC
>TRBV4-1|TRBJ1-4|NA|TRBD1
CASSPDRDTNEKLFF
TGCGCCAGCAGCCCGGACAGGGATACTAATGAAAAACTGTTTTTT
>TRBV10-3|TRBJ1-6|once|NA
CAISEVDSLYNSPLHF
TGTGCCATCAGTGAGGTGGACAGCCTCTATAATTCACCCCTCCACTTT
>TRBV5-6|TRBJ2-1|NA|TRBD2
CASISRLAPYNEQFF
TGTGCCAGCATATCTCGACTAGCTCCCTACAATGAGCAGTTCTTC
>TRBV9|TRBJ2-1|NA|NA
CASSLGRYNEQFF
TGTGCCAGCAGCTTGGGAAGATACAATGAGCAGTTCTTC
>TRBV6-4|TRBJ1-2|NA|NA
CASSETGGSPNYGYTF
TGTGCCAGCAGTGAAACAGGTGGATCACCTAACTATGGCTACACCTTC
>TRBV11-3|TRBJ2-3|NA|NA
CASSLQGGPDTQYF
TGTGCCAGCAGCTTACAAGGAGGCCCAGATACGCAGTATTTT
>TRBV18|TRBJ1-5|NA|NA
CASSQKHRNQPQHF
TGTGCCAGCTCACAAAAGCACCGCAATCAGCCCCAGCATTTT
>TRBV5-1|TRBJ2-2|NA|NA
CASSLAGGMGGELFF
TGCGCCAGCAGCTTGGCCGGGGGCATGGGCGGGGAGCTGTTTTTT
>TRBV6-4|TRBJ2-2|many|NA
CASSDTTVGELFF
TGTGCCAGCAGTGACACGACCGTCGGGGAGCTGTTTTTT
>TRBV28|TRBJ1-2|NA|NA
CASTKGGGRGRSYGYTF
TGTGCCAGCACCAAGGGGGGAGGACGGGGAAGAAGCTATGGCTACACCTTC
>TRBV2|TRBJ1-4|once|NA
CASSIRERTFF
TGTGCCAGCTCTATCCGGGAACGCACTTTTTTT
>TRBV25-1|TRBJ1-6|NA|NA
CASSKRGTYNSPLHF
TGTGCCAGCAGTAAACGAGGTACCTATAATTCACCCCTCCACTTT
>TRBV28|TRBJ1-4|NA|NA
CASSLRREKLFF
TGTGCCAGCAGTTTGCGTCGAGAAAAACTGTTTTTT
>TRBV18|TRBJ2-1|NA|TRBD2
CASSHGLAGSYNEQFF
TGTGCCAGCTCACACGGACTAGCGGGATCTTACAATGAGCAGTTCTTC
>TRBV11-1|TRBJ2-1|NA|NA
CASSLRSGSYNEQFF
TGTGCCAGCAGCTTGAGATCAGGTTCCTACAATGAGCAGTTCTTC
>TRBV2|TRBJ1-6|NA|TRBD1
CASSGQGLSSPLHF
TGTGCCAGCAGTGGACAGGGGTTGAGTTCACCCCTCCACTTT
>TRBV7-3|TRBJ2-7|NA|NA
CASSSRLDAYEQYF
TGTGCCAGCAGCTCCCGACTAGACGCCTACGAGCAGTACTTC
>TRBV10-2|TRBJ2-1|NA|TRBD2
CASSESLAGGQDEQFF
TGCGCCAGCAGTGAGTCCCTAGCGGGAGGGCAGGATGAGCAGTTCTTC
>TRBV7-3|TRBJ1-6|NA|TRBD1
CASSLGTNPRGPKCYSPLHF
TGTGCCAGCAGCTTAGGGACAAACCCCAGGGGGCCCAAATGTTATTCACCCCTCCACTTT
>TRBV6-6|TRBJ1-1|NA|TRBD1
CASSYFPTGRNTEAFF
TGTGCCAGCAGTTACTTTCCGACAGGGAGGAACACTGAAGCTTTCTTT
>TRBV5-4|TRBJ1-2|NA|TRBD1
CASSRTGNFYGYTF
TGTGCCAGCAGCCGGACAGGGAACTTTTATGGCTACACCTTC
>TRBV27|TRBJ1-5|NA|NA
CASQPRLGQLNQPQHF
TGTGCCAGCCAACCACGCCTCGGACAGCTTAATCAGCCCCAGCATTTT
>TRBV20-1|TRBJ2-5|NA|NA
CSAEHGETQYF
TGCAGTGCAGAGCATGGAGAGACCCAGTACTTC